This T cell receptor beta chain stems from a study of T cell responses to AZD1222 COVID-19 vaccine. Points from the study as a whole: Seropositive AZD1222 recipients at baseline numbered only 6 or 7.

Repertoires were generated with immunoSEQ multiplex PCR, while TCRdb's copy carries only in-frame clones and drops some. The sample holds some 170,000 clones, roughly 94% seen once. As regards this clone: Its antigen is not known.

Germline lookup yields CDR1 ENHRY and CDR2 SYGVKD. This CDR3 has 14 amino acids. Trimming shortened V by 7 bases and J by 3 bases, and 16 bases separated the two germline ends. Second doses that came at about 4 or about 12 weeks were put together. The V call is TRBV10-3, the J call TRBJ2-7; a possible D gene is TRBD1 (5 bases). The starting material was peripheral blood, obtained 28 days after the second AZD1222 dose. This sequence originates from an adult who received the AZD1222 COVID-19 vaccine. CDR3 DNA sequence: TGTGCCATCAAGACTGACAGCGTTCTCTACGAGCAGTACTTC. Translated, it gives CAIKTDSVLYEQYF.